Listed below are T cell receptor beta chains from one sample, sequenced in a study of T cell changes during pregnancy in multiple sclerosis. The table came from immunoSEQ multiplex PCR; TCRdb's copy has only in-frame clones and leaves some out. Here the sample spans 68,000 or so clones, 92% being singletons. Sequencing was performed on peripheral blood, taken in the second trimester of pregnancy. The receptors were sampled from a female donor in good health, enrolled as a control in a pregnancy study. CDR3s include the opening cysteine and the closing phenylalanine or tryptophan. D genes are given only for firm matches.

V gene	D gene	J gene	CDR3 protein	CDR3 DNA
TRBV19	TRBD1	TRBJ1-2	CASSRDRGFYGYTF	TGTGCCAGTAGCAGGGACAGGGGGTTTTATGGCTACACCTTC
TRBV6-1	TRBD2	TRBJ2-1	CASRYLAGVGEQFF	TGTGCCAGTAGATATCTAGCGGGAGTTGGTGAGCAGTTCTTC
TRBV19	NA	TRBJ2-1	CASSISGDPYNEQFF	TGTGCCAGTAGTATTTCAGGGGACCCCTACAATGAGCAGTTCTTC
TRBV7-9	TRBD1	TRBJ2-1	CASSSRTGMWGEQFF	TGTGCCAGCAGCTCTCGGACAGGGATGTGGGGTGAGCAGTTCTTC
TRBV7-2	NA	TRBJ2-7	CASSLVRGSSYEQYF	TGTGCCAGCAGCTTAGTCAGGGGAAGCTCCTACGAGCAGTACTTC
TRBV6-4	TRBD1	TRBJ2-7	CASSPPTGNSYEQYF	TGTGCCAGCAGCCCCCCGACAGGGAATTCCTACGAGCAGTACTTC
TRBV7-9	TRBD1	TRBJ1-1	CASIGTGGNTEAFF	TGTGCCAGCATCGGGACAGGGGGGAACACTGAAGCTTTCTTT
TRBV12-5	NA	TRBJ2-7	CASGLVENEQYF	TGTGCTAGTGGTTTGGTAGAGAACGAGCAGTACTTC
TRBV6-5	NA	TRBJ1-1	CASRGRENTEAFF	TGTGCCAGCAGAGGCAGGGAGAACACTGAAGCTTTCTTT
TRBV28	NA	TRBJ1-5	CASSFFRSGYSNQPQHF	TGTGCCAGCAGTTTCTTTCGTTCCGGTTATAGCAATCAGCCCCAGCATTTT
TRBV5-1	TRBD2	TRBJ2-5	CASSSGSLAGGKRETQYF	TGCGCCAGCAGCTCTGGATCTCTAGCGGGAGGGAAAAGGGAGACCCAGTACTTC
TRBV4-1	TRBD1	TRBJ1-2	CASSQVKGQANYGYTF	TGCGCCAGCAGCCAGGTGAAGGGACAGGCGAACTATGGCTACACCTTC
TRBV6-1	NA	TRBJ2-2	CASSFNTRDTGELFF	TGTGCCAGCAGTTTTAACACGCGGGACACCGGGGAGCTGTTTTTT
TRBV10-3	NA	TRBJ1-1	CAISDSGADTEAFF	TGTGCCATCAGTGACTCCGGAGCAGACACTGAAGCTTTCTTT
TRBV4-3	NA	TRBJ2-3	CASSHLRTDTQYF	TGCGCCAGCAGCCACCTGAGGACAGATACGCAGTATTTT
TRBV7-3	TRBD2	TRBJ2-7	CASSLSAGEHVQYF	TGTGCCAGCAGCTTAAGTGCGGGGGAGCACGTGCAGTACTTC
TRBV5-1	TRBD1	TRBJ2-7	CASSPGQGSYEQYF	TGCGCCAGCAGCCCAGGACAGGGGTCCTACGAGCAGTACTTC
TRBV5-4	NA	TRBJ2-7	CASSSSGASSYEQYF	TGTGCCAGCAGCAGTAGCGGAGCGAGCTCCTACGAGCAGTACTTC
TRBV5-1	TRBD2	TRBJ2-1	CASNLAGTSGRVGEQFF	TGCGCCAGCAACCTAGCTGGGACTAGCGGGAGAGTAGGTGAGCAGTTCTTC
TRBV15	TRBD1	TRBJ2-7	CATSPGQGREQYF	TGTGCCACCAGCCCGGGACAGGGTCGCGAGCAGTACTTC
TRBV6-5	NA	TRBJ2-3	CASSSPGRNTDTQYF	TGTGCCAGCAGTTCTCCCGGGAGAAACACAGATACGCAGTATTTT
TRBV11-2	NA	TRBJ1-2	CASSSETESYGYTF	TGTGCCAGCAGCTCTGAAACAGAGTCTTATGGCTACACCTTC
TRBV2	TRBD2	TRBJ2-7	CASNPGLVGPYEQYF	TGTGCCAGCAACCCCGGACTAGTTGGACCTTACGAGCAGTACTTC
TRBV7-3	TRBD2	TRBJ2-3	CASSARTSRDTQYF	TGTGCCAGCAGCGCCCGGACTAGTCGAGATACGCAGTATTTT
TRBV9	NA	TRBJ1-3	CASSAGGTGNTIYF	TGTGCCAGCAGCGCCGGAGGGACTGGAAACACCATATATTTT
TRBV19	NA	TRBJ2-5	CATLADGEETQYF	TGTGCCACCCTAGCAGATGGGGAAGAGACCCAGTACTTC
TRBV27	NA	TRBJ2-7	CASSLVAGGHEQYF	TGTGCCAGCAGTTTAGTAGCCGGGGGGCACGAGCAGTACTTC